Following are 13 T cell receptor beta chains from one sample sequenced in a study of blood T cell repertoires in COVID-19. Sequenced by immunoSEQ multiplex PCR; TCRdb stores in-frame clones only, minus some. Among approximately 260,000 clones listed, nearly 90% were seen once. The sequencing input was peripheral blood. These receptors were taken from a woman in her thirties or forties who had recovered from COVID-19.

The gene calls are TRBV7-2 and TRBJ2-3; tentative D call: TRBD2 (6 bases). The V end lost 4 bases, the J end lost 0 bases, and 17 bases lay between the germline ends. Germline lookup yields CDR1 SGHTA and CDR2 FQGNSA. The CDR3 sequence is 17 residues long. The CDR3 sequence: CASSSVPGGASTDTQYF. As DNA, the CDR3 is TGTGCCAGCAGCTCGGTTCCCGGGGGAGCTAGCACAGATACGCAGTATTTT.

The chain employs TRBV6-5 and TRBJ2-7, with a possible D match to TRBD1 (7 bases). V was trimmed by 4 bases and J by 7 bases, leaving 14 bases between them. This CDR3 region has 13 residues. Germline CDR1 reads MNHEY; CDR2 reads SVGAGI. CDR3 region: CASSSTTGREQYF. The CDR3 DNA is TGTGCCAGCAGTTCCACGACAGGGAGGGAGCAGTACTTC.

This rearrangement joins TRBV4-3 to TRBJ2-7; 7 bases match TRBD1. The germline V gene encodes CDR1 LGHNA and CDR2 YSLEER. V lost 4 bases to trimming and J lost 0 bases; unmatched junction nucleotides: 9. The CDR3 extends over 16 amino acids. CDR3 DNA sequence: TGCGCCAGCAGCCGACGGACAGGCGAAAGCTCCTACGAGCAGTACTTC. It translates to CASSRRTGESSYEQYF.

The chain is built from TRBV12-3 or TRBV12-4 and TRBJ2-7; 8 bases are a match to TRBD1. J gave up 6 bases and V 5 bases, and 6 bases lay outside the gene matches. This CDR3 is built from 13 residues. Here the CDR3 DNA reads TGTGCCAGCAGTATAAGAACAGGGGGCGAGCAGTACTTC. Encoded protein: CASSIRTGGEQYF.

The chain carries TRBV15 and TRBJ2-1; 11 nucleotides align to TRBD1. CDR1 is LNHNV, CDR2 YYDKDF, per germline (reference sequence). This CDR3 is built from 15 residues. Trimming removed 3 bases from V and 6 bases from J; junction bases left unmatched: 4. DNA for the CDR3: TGTGCCACCAGCAGGGTGGGACAGGGGGGCAATGAGCAGTTCTTC. It encodes CATSRVGQGGNEQFF.

This chain links TRBV5-6 with TRBJ2-1; D is perhaps TRBD2 (5 bases). Trimming cost V 0 bases and J 10 bases, with 5 bases left between them. CDR3 size: 11 residues. Germline lookup yields CDR1 SGHDT and CDR2 YYEEEE. The DNA of the CDR3 is TGTGCCAGCAGCTTGGCGGGGGAGCAGTTCTTC. Protein product: CASSLAGEQFF.

The chain joins TRBV30 to TRBJ2-3; 7 bases are shared with TRBD2. The CDR3 totals 14 residues. CDR1 and CDR2 from the germline V gene are GTSNPN and SVGIG (reference sequence). J was trimmed by 5 bases and V by 2 bases; bases with no gene match: 7. CDR3 sequence: CAWSIQGGKDTQYF. As DNA, the CDR3 is TGTGCCTGGAGTATCCAGGGAGGGAAAGATACGCAGTATTTT. Full variable domain (outside the CDR3, taken from reference TRBV30 and TRBJ2-3): SQTIHQWPATLVQPVGSPLSLECTVEGTSNPNLYWYRQAAGRGLQLLFYSVGIGQISSEVPQNLSASRPQDRQFILSSKKLLLSDSGFYLCAWSIQGGKDTQYFGPGTRLTVL.

This chain joins TRBV19 and TRBJ2-4; 8 nucleotides line up with TRBD1. The CDR3 contains 15 residues. The germline CDR1 and CDR2 sequences are LNHDA and SQIVND (reference sequence). Trimming took 5 bases from V and 1 from J; bases not matched to a gene: 4. In nucleotides, the CDR3 is TGTGCCAGTAGTCGGCCAGGGGGCGCCAAAAACATTCAGTACTTC. Translated: CASSRPGGAKNIQYF.

The chain recombines TRBV15 with TRBJ2-2, with TRBD1 matching 8 bases. The CDR3 has 15 residues. In germline, CDR1 is LNHNV, CDR2 YYDKDF (reference sequence). The junction had 4 bases not matched to a gene; V was cut back by 2 bases and J by 5 bases. CDR3 coding DNA: TGTGCCACCAGCAGACTGCAGGGGGCAACCGGGGAGCTGTTTTTT. Protein sequence: CATSRLQGATGELFF.

This chain links TRBV11-3 with TRBJ2-1; 7 bases agree with TRBD2. CDR1 is SGHNT, CDR2 YENEEA, per germline. V gave up 9 bases and J gave up 9 bases; unmatched junction bases: 5. The length of the CDR3 is 11 residues. CDR3: CASGREVEQFF. The CDR3, as DNA: TGTGCCAGTGGGAGGGAGGTTGAGCAGTTCTTC.

The rearrangement links TRBV11-2 to TRBJ1-1; D call uncertain. Between the trimmed V and J ends, which lost 4 bases and 1 base, there was a span of 10 bases. The CDR3 runs to 14 residues. Germline-derived CDR1 and CDR2 are SGHAT and FQNNGV. In DNA form, the CDR3 reads TGTGCCAGCAGCTCCATGCGGGGGAACACTGAAGCTTTCTTT. Translation gives CASSSMRGNTEAFF.

The V call is TRBV11-2, the J call TRBJ2-5; tentative D call: TRBD2 (5 bases). CDR3 size: 14 residues. The germline V gene encodes CDR1 SGHAT and CDR2 FQNNGV. V was clipped by 2 bases and J by 1 base, with 8 bases between them. The CDR3 here is CASSLRGVQETQYF. In DNA form, the CDR3 reads TGTGCCAGCAGCTTACGGGGAGTCCAAGAGACCCAGTACTTC.

The CDR3: CASSGLPGQGNYGYTF. The CDR3 DNA follows: TGTGCCAGCAGTGGGCTCCCCGGACAGGGAAACTATGGCTACACCTTC. J is TRBJ1-2 and V is TRBV25-1, with 8 bases aligning to TRBD1. CDR1 MGHDK and CDR2 SYGVNS come from the germline V gene. The CDR3 spans 16 residues. Trimming cost V 4 bases and J 2 bases; bases outside gene matches: 9.